This TCR beta chain was identified in a study of response to subunit inactivated influenza vaccine. Broader study findings: The authors suggested that every seasonal influenza vaccination recruits few new T cells.

MiXCR, applied by TCRdb to the RT-PCR reads, yields one record per CDR3 protein. The sample shows more than 250,000 distinct CDR3 sequences, roughly 22% of them seen only once. This clonotype was detected only a few times. The antigen remains unidentified. The sequencing used PBMCs from blood, collected less than 22 months after vaccination. The TCR was taken from a man aged 50-75 years who received an inactivated influenza vaccine.

This CDR3 is CASSFQNLHNEQFF. The CDR3 bases are TGCGCCAGCAGCTTCCAGAATCTCCACAATGAGCAGTTCTTC. The chain links TRBV5-1 to TRBJ2-1; no clear D gene. CDR1 is SGHRS and CDR2 is YFSETQ in the germline V gene. This CDR3 is built from 14 residues. With 2 bases removed from V and 5 bases from J, the gap between germline ends came to 11 bases.